This T cell receptor (beta chain) is drawn from a study of Ad26.COV2.S vaccination and SARS-CoV-2 variants. This table comes from immunoSEQ multiplex PCR, and its TCRdb copy is limited to in-frame clones, with some not included. The table shows fewer than 50,000 clones, with 83% occurring only once. The V gene's germline CDR1 is MRHNA and CDR2 SNTAGT. The CDR3 has 14 residues. Trimming left V 2 bases short and J 3 bases short, with 8 bases between. The specimen was peripheral blood, collected after recovery from COVID-19. The genes are TRBV6-4 and TRBJ2-1; perhaps TRBD2 as D (6 bases). The receptor comes from a human donor who had recovered from COVID-19. Here the CDR3 DNA reads TGTGCCAGCAGTGACAGGGGACTCTACAATGAGCAGTTCTTC. This translates into CASSDRGLYNEQFF.